These 17 T cell receptor beta chains share one sample of origin, sequenced in a study of T-cell reconstitution after alpha-beta-depleted transplantation in children (dated by TCRdb to the mid-2010s). Library generation was performed with PCR. These reads were obtained on an Illumina HiSeq 2500. TCR library preparation used molecular barcoding, with unique molecular identifiers applied to normalize quantification of the TCRbeta repertoire. In TCRdb, the public reads were trimmed at Q25 with fastp and aligned with MiXCR, with productive beta chains retained. Rows with a matching CDR3 protein are joined into one entry that keeps the most common DNA and genes. The sample includes around 680,000 distinct CDR3 sequences, with roughly 15% observed a single time. The ten largest clones take up 0.8% to 1.1% of the sample. The sample was PBMCs from the stem cell graft donor, taken from the stem cell graft. Receptors were obtained from a human donor who donated a stem cell graft to a child with acute myeloid leukemia.

Many counts were recorded for this clonotype. The chain carries TRBV27 and TRBJ2-1; D uncertain. V lost 5 bases and J lost 7, with 12 bases in between. This CDR3 has 13 amino acids. Germline CDR1 reads MNHEY; CDR2 reads SMNVEV (reference sequence). CDR3 protein: CASSPVLANEQFF. DNA of the CDR3: TGTGCCAGCAGTCCCGTGCTCGCTAATGAGCAGTTCTTC.

In its sample, this clonotype was seen many times. The CDR3 sequence is CSALTGGRLAFF. CDR3 nucleotide sequence: TGCAGCGCTCTTACAGGGGGCAGGTTGGCTTTCTTT. The J gene is TRBJ1-1, the V gene TRBV29-1, with 9 bases fitting TRBD1. The V and J ends lost 7 bases and 11 bases, in that order; junction bases with no gene match: 11. This CDR3 contains 12 residues. The germline V gene has CDR1 SQVTM and CDR2 ANQGSEA. The variable domain in full, with the rest retrieved from reference TRBV29-1 and TRBJ1-1, is SAVISQKPSRDICQRGTSLTIQCQVDSQVTMMFWYRQQPGQSLTLIATANQGSEATYESGFVIDKFPISRPNLTFSTLTVSNMSPEDSSIYLCSALTGGRLAFFGQGTRLTVV.

This clonotype was observed a handful of times. This chain connects TRBV24-1 to TRBJ2-3, with 8 positions matching TRBD1. Germline V gene lookup returns CDR1 KGHDR and CDR2 SFDVKD. The CDR3 runs 14 residues. V gave up 9 bases and J gave up 2 bases; unmatched junction bases: 6. Here the CDR3 reads CATGGQANTDTQYF. CDR3 nucleotide sequence: TGTGCCACCGGGGGACAGGCGAACACAGATACGCAGTATTTT.

The rearrangement uses TRBV24-1 and TRBJ1-1; possibly TRBD1 for D (5 bases). CDR3 length equals 14 residues. V was trimmed by 4 bases and J by 1 base, leaving 9 bases between them. Germline V gives CDR1 KGHDR, CDR2 SFDVKD. The CDR3 spells CATSDPGENTEAFF. The CDR3 region has the DNA TGTGCCACCAGTGACCCGGGGGAGAACACTGAAGCTTTCTTT.

This chain uses TRBV28 with TRBJ2-5, with D perhaps TRBD2 (7 bases). The CDR3 is 15 residues long. Germline V gives CDR1 MDHEN, CDR2 SYDVKM. V was shortened by 1 base and J by 5 bases, with 14 bases between the two germline ends. In nucleotides, the CDR3 is TGTGCCAGCAGTTTATTTGGAGGGGGAGGGGAGACCCAGTACTTC. Its translation is CASSLFGGGGETQYF.

This chain connects TRBV5-1 to TRBJ1-2, with D perhaps TRBD1 (6 bases). The CDR3 runs 15 residues. The germline V and J ends were trimmed by 0 bases and 4 bases, with 13 bases remaining between them. Germline CDR1 reads SGHRS; CDR2 reads YFSETQ. Here the CDR3 reads CASSLGQEAPYGYTF. CDR3 nucleotide sequence: TGCGCCAGCAGCTTGGGACAGGAGGCACCCTATGGCTACACCTTC.

The chain employs TRBV12-3 or TRBV12-4 and TRBJ1-5, with D perhaps matching TRBD1 (5 bases). Trimming removed 6 bases at V and 6 bases at J, with 15 bases between. CDR3 size: 14 residues. CDR3 residues: CASSGTAVSQPQHF. The CDR3 nucleotides read TGTGCCAGCAGCGGGACGGCGGTGAGTCAGCCCCAGCATTTT.

This clonotype was observed at least ten times. The rearrangement joins TRBV20-1 to TRBJ1-3; possible D gene TRBD1, 5 bases. This CDR3 comprises 13 residues. Germline V gene lookup returns CDR1 DFQATT and CDR2 SNEGSKA (reference sequence). Trimming stripped 3 bases from V and 2 bases from J, with 8 bases between. CDR3 sequence (DNA): TGCAGTGCTAGTGAAGGGGCTGGAAACACCATATATTTT. Its translation: CSASEGAGNTIYF.

This chain connects TRBV4-1 to TRBJ1-3; TRBD1 might be the D (5 bases). The CDR3 consists of 18 residues. Trimming left V 0 bases short and J 1 base short, with 16 bases between. Germline values: CDR1 MGHRA, CDR2 YSYEKL. The CDR3 DNA follows: TGCGCCAGCAGCCAAGAAGTTGCAGGGATGGGGTCTGGAAACACCATATATTTT. This translates into CASSQEVAGMGSGNTIYF.

The J gene is TRBJ2-7, the V gene TRBV20-1, with no clear D. V shed 4 bases and J shed 0 bases, with 16 bases lying between them. This CDR3 comprises 15 residues. Germline assignment: CDR1 DFQATT and CDR2 SNEGSKA (reference sequence). CDR3 region: CSATGGGLSSYEQYF. CDR3 bases: TGCAGTGCTACGGGCGGTGGGTTAAGCTCCTACGAGCAGTACTTC.

This clonotype has just a few counts. This chain links TRBV24-1 with TRBJ2-3; tentative D call: TRBD2 (6 bases). V was shortened by 5 bases and J by 6 bases, with 20 bases between the two germline ends. The CDR3 contains 16 residues. Germline V CDR1 and CDR2: KGHDR, SFDVKD. The CDR3 DNA is TGTGCCACCAGTGTGATGGGAGGATCTAAAGGGGATACGCAGTATTTT. It is translated as CATSVMGGSKGDTQYF.

The chain uses TRBV5-1 and TRBJ1-2; D ambiguous. The CDR3 sequence is 16 residues long. Trimming stripped 4 bases from V and 8 bases from J, with 24 bases between. Germline CDR1 SGHRS, CDR2 YFSETQ. DNA for the CDR3: TGCGCCAGCAGCGCACCTGACGAGCCCGGGAGAGGAGGCTACACCTTC. This gives the protein CASSAPDEPGRGGYTF.

This clonotype was seen ten or more times. This chain uses TRBV5-1 with TRBJ2-1; 10 bases agree with TRBD1. Per germline, CDR1 SGHRS and CDR2 YFSETQ. This CDR3 is built from 15 residues. V was clipped by 4 bases and J by 6 bases; unmatched bases: 7. The CDR3 is CASSLGQGMANEQFF. CDR3 in DNA: TGCGCCAGCAGCCTGGGACAGGGGATGGCCAATGAGCAGTTCTTC.

This sequence joins TRBV6-5 and TRBJ1-3; the D is unclear. CDR3 length: 14 residues. Germline V CDR1 and CDR2: MNHEY, SVGAGI. V was cut by 4 bases and J by 0 bases, with 7 bases left in between. In nucleotides, the CDR3 is TGTGCCAGCAGTTTTCAGCCCTCTGGAAACACCATATATTTT. It encodes CASSFQPSGNTIYF.

This clonotype was seen at least ten times. V usage is TRBV7-2 and J usage is TRBJ1-2; 9 bases agree with TRBD1. Germline lookup yields CDR1 SGHTA and CDR2 FQGNSA. This CDR3 is 14 amino acids long. V gave up 6 bases and J gave up 5 bases; unmatched junction bases: 7. The CDR3 region is CASRKRDRAYGYTF. CDR3 nucleotide sequence: TGTGCCAGCAGGAAGCGGGACAGGGCATATGGCTACACCTTC.

The table lists this clonotype with many counts. V is TRBV12-3 or TRBV12-4 and J is TRBJ1-2; D remains ambiguous. Trimming cost V 6 bases and J 3 bases, with 11 bases left between them. The CDR3 is made up of 13 amino acids. CDR3 DNA: TGTGCCAGCAGCGGGTACTGGGACTATGGCTACACCTTC. Its translation is CASSGYWDYGYTF.

The chain has TRBV7-2 and TRBJ2-1; TRBD2 aligns across 9 bases. The CDR3 has 13 residues. Germline CDR1 SGHTA, CDR2 FQGNSA. V dropped 10 bases and J dropped 4; count of bases not matched to a gene: 5. The CDR3 reads CATRLAGYNEQFF. In DNA form, the CDR3 reads TGTGCCACCCGGCTAGCGGGGTACAATGAGCAGTTCTTC.